The 18 T cell receptor beta chains listed next were all sequenced from one sample in a study of T cells after posttransplantation cyclophosphamide. Assay: immunoSEQ multiplex PCR; the TCRdb copy retains only in-frame clones and omits some. The sample lists some 6,900 clones, roughly nine tenths occurring once. Busulfan-fludarabine conditioning, marrow transplant, and cyclophosphamide on days +3 and +4 were administered. The sample was CD8+ T cells sorted from blood, taken after allogeneic stem cell transplant with posttransplant cyclophosphamide. These receptors all stem from a male patient aged 55 to 69 who received an allogeneic stem cell transplant from a related donor and was CMV-positive. The graft donor may be the source of some T cells.

V gene TRBV9 combines with J gene TRBJ1-2, with 11 bases fitting TRBD1. V lost 3 bases and J lost 3; bases outside the gene matches: 7. The CDR3 consists of 16 residues. Per germline, CDR1 SGDLS and CDR2 YYNGEE. CDR3 DNA sequence: TGTGCCAGCAGCGGGACAGGGGGCTGGAGAGACTATGGCTACACCTTC. Translating it yields CASSGTGGWRDYGYTF.

V usage is TRBV7-6 and J usage is TRBJ2-6, with D unresolved. This CDR3 spans 13 amino acids. V lost 4 bases, J lost 13 bases, and 14 bases lay in between. Germline V gives CDR1 SGHVS, CDR2 FNYEAQ. CDR3 sequence: CASSSLIHNVLTF. The CDR3 nucleotides are TGTGCCAGCAGCTCCCTCATCCACAATGTCCTGACTTTC.

The gene calls are TRBV4-1 and TRBJ2-1; TRBD1 agrees at 8 bases. Germline CDR1 and CDR2: MGHRA and YSYEKL. This CDR3 spans 15 amino acids. The ends lost 7 bases at V and 1 base at J; junction bases unmatched: 6. The CDR3 protein is CASTLQGVSYNEQFF. The DNA of the CDR3 is TGCGCCAGCACCCTACAGGGGGTTTCCTACAATGAGCAGTTCTTC.

The rearrangement uses TRBV7-9 and TRBJ1-1; D unclear. Germline values: CDR1 SEHNR, CDR2 FQNEAQ (reference sequence). Trimming took 0 bases from V and 1 from J, leaving 6 bases between them. The CDR3 is 14 amino acids. The CDR3 here is CASSLAGRNTEAFF. In nucleotides, the CDR3 is TGTGCCAGCAGCTTAGCGGGGAGGAACACTGAAGCTTTCTTT.

The chain employs TRBV11-1 and TRBJ1-2, with 9 bases aligning to TRBD1. The CDR3 totals 18 residues. Germline assignment: CDR1 SGHAT and CDR2 FQDESV (reference sequence). V trimming: 7 bases; J trimming: 6 bases; junction bases outside the gene matches: 21. For the CDR3, the DNA is TGTGCCAGCACCTATTTCCCCCCGGGACAGGGATTCGGAGATGGCTACACCTTC. It translates to CASTYFPPGQGFGDGYTF.

The V gene is TRBV13, the J gene TRBJ2-5, with TRBD2 matching over 16 bases. The CDR3 is made up of 16 amino acids. Germline V gives CDR1 PRHDT, CDR2 FYEKMQ (reference sequence). Trimming at V came to 5 bases and at J to 5 bases, leaving 5 bases not matched to a gene. As DNA, the CDR3 is TGTGCCAGCAGCCCCCGGGGACTAGCGGGGGGGGAGACCCAGTACTTC. This gives the protein CASSPRGLAGGETQYF.

This chain links TRBV5-1 with TRBJ1-1; D might be TRBD1 (5 bases). The CDR3 loop spans 15 amino acids. Germline CDR1 and CDR2: SGHRS and YFSETQ. Between the trimmed V and J ends, which lost 4 bases and 1 base, there was a span of 14 bases. The CDR3, as DNA: TGCGCCAGCAGCCGAAGTACAGGTAGGAACACTGAAGCTTTCTTT. The encoded protein is CASSRSTGRNTEAFF.

This sequence joins TRBV4-3 and TRBJ2-2; D remains unclear. Germline CDR1 and CDR2: LGHNA and YSLEER. V dropped 0 bases and J dropped 6 bases, with 8 bases sitting between them. The CDR3 totals 14 residues. CDR3 sequence: CASSQDWASGELFF. The CDR3 nucleotides read TGCGCCAGCAGCCAAGATTGGGCATCCGGGGAGCTGTTTTTT.

This chain links TRBV10-3 with TRBJ2-7; 9 nucleotides line up with TRBD2. After removal of 4 bases from V and 6 bases from J, the junction contained 7 bases not matched to a gene. CDR1 and CDR2 (germline): ENHRY, SYGVKD. There are 14 residues in the CDR3. The CDR3 coding sequence is TGTGCCATCAGTGGGCTAGCGGGGACCGGCGAGCAGTACTTC. Translation gives CAISGLAGTGEQYF.

The rearrangement joins TRBV5-1 to TRBJ2-7; TRBD1 agrees at 7 bases. The germline gives CDR1 SGHRS, CDR2 YFSETQ. V shed 4 bases, J shed 5 bases, and the junction held 6 bases outside the gene matches. This CDR3 contains 13 residues. CDR3 nucleotide sequence: TGCGCCAGCAGCCAGACAGGGTCCCACGAGCAGTACTTC. This translates into CASSQTGSHEQYF.

This clone was seen only once. The chain carries TRBV7-9 and TRBJ2-2; D might be TRBD1 (5 bases). V dropped 5 bases and J dropped 1 base, with 5 bases sitting between them. Per the germline V gene, CDR1 is SEHNR and CDR2 is FQNEAQ (reference sequence). The CDR3 has 13 amino acids. CDR3 sequence (DNA): TGTGCCAGCAGCCAGGGGAACACCGGGGAGCTGTTTTTT. It codes for CASSQGNTGELFF.

The chain carries TRBV11-2 and TRBJ1-5; a weak D match, TRBD1 (5 bases). V dropped 0 bases and J dropped 0 bases, with 12 bases sitting between them. CDR3 length: 17 residues. From germline, CDR1 is SGHAT and CDR2 FQNNGV. CDR3 DNA: TGTGCCAGCAGCTTAGAGCCAGGGCTAAATAGCAATCAGCCCCAGCATTTT. This gives the protein CASSLEPGLNSNQPQHF.

The J gene is TRBJ2-7, the V gene TRBV2, with TRBD2 matching over 10 bases. The germline CDR1 and CDR2 sequences are SNHLY and FYNNEI. The CDR3 length is 15 residues. V was clipped by 0 bases and J by 6 bases; unmatched bases: 5. The DNA for the CDR3 is TGTGCCAGCAGTGAAGCAGTGGGACTAGCGCTCGAGCAGTACTTC. It translates to CASSEAVGLALEQYF. Full variable domain (rest looked up from reference TRBV2 and TRBJ2-7): EPEVTQTPSHQVTQMGQEVILRCVPISNHLYFYWYRQILGQKVEFLVSFYNNEISEKSEIFDDQFSVERPDGSNFTLKIRSTKLEDSAMYFCASSEAVGLALEQYFGPGTRLTVT.

The V and J genes are TRBV14 and TRBJ1-4; the D gene is possibly TRBD1 (5 bases). This CDR3 contains 14 residues. V was cut by 0 bases and J by 5 bases, with 7 bases left in between. Germline CDR1 SGHDN, CDR2 FVKESK. The CDR3 is CASSQEGANEKLFF. Written as DNA, the CDR3 is TGTGCCAGCAGCCAAGAAGGGGCGAATGAAAAACTGTTTTTT.

The CDR3 DNA reads TGTGCCAGCAGCTTAGTACCAGGGGGTGAGCAGTTCTTC. Protein: CASSLVPGGEQFF. The chain recombines TRBV7-2 with TRBJ2-1, with TRBD1 matching over 7 bases. The length of the CDR3 is 13 residues. V lost 1 base to trimming and J lost 9 bases; unmatched junction nucleotides: 3. Germline V gives CDR1 SGHTA, CDR2 FQGNSA.

In this sample, this clone turned up a few times. The chain recombines TRBV13 with TRBJ1-2; D possibly corresponds to TRBD1 (5 bases). Trimming took off 0 bases at V and 1 base at J, with 9 bases between the two ends. CDR1 is PRHDT, CDR2 FYEKMQ, per germline (reference sequence). The CDR3 covers 15 residues. Here the CDR3 reads CASSLGGRGNYGYTF. The CDR3 coding sequence is TGTGCCAGCAGCTTAGGGGGAAGGGGTAACTATGGCTACACCTTC.

J is TRBJ2-3 and V is TRBV13; 7 bases fit TRBD2. In germline, CDR1 is PRHDT, CDR2 FYEKMQ (reference sequence). Trimming removed 5 bases from V and 0 bases from J; junction bases left unmatched: 14. The CDR3 runs to 18 residues. The CDR3 is CASSPGSGATASTDTQYF. The CDR3 DNA sequence: TGTGCCAGCAGCCCCGGAAGCGGGGCAACCGCTAGCACAGATACGCAGTATTTT. The full variable domain, in which reference TRBV13 and TRBJ2-3 provide the parts outside the CDR3, is AAGVIQSPRHLIKEKRETATLKCYPIPRHDTVYWYQQGPGQDPQFLISFYEKMQSDKGSIPDRFSAQQFSDYHSELNMSSLELGDSALYFCASSPGSGATASTDTQYFGPGTRLTVL.

The V gene is TRBV27, the J gene TRBJ1-3; D remains unclear. The CDR3 is 14 amino acids. Germline CDR1 reads MNHEY; CDR2 reads SMNVEV (reference sequence). Trimming stripped 6 bases from V and 1 base from J, with 10 bases between. As DNA, the CDR3 is TGTGCCAGCAGCCACCGGGGATCTGGAAACACCATATATTTT. It specifies CASSHRGSGNTIYF.